This T cell receptor beta chain stems from a study of CD8 T cells in ankylosing spondylitis. Making use of molecular barcodes, quantitative 5'-RACE generated TCR beta libraries. MiXCR, applied by TCRdb to the 5' RACE reads, yields one record per CDR3 protein. The sample has more than 500,000 distinct CDR3 sequences; approximately 5% are singletons. Looked up from germline, CDR1 is SGHTA and CDR2 is FQGNSA. The CDR3 is made up of 17 amino acids. V dropped 2 bases and J dropped 0 bases, with 11 bases sitting between them. A remark on this clonotype: Its target is unknown.

Overall study results and limits: Those disease-linked clones were CD8+; they were also relatively rare in peripheral blood. In reactive arthritis synovial fluid and blood, some motif variants had been reported before. There was a TCR beta motif, made of fewer than 10 highly homologous variants, that appeared characteristic of ankylosing spondylitis blood. In ankylosing spondylitis patients, matched synovial fluid reportedly showed significant enrichment of disease-linked clones.

Input material: blood, either unsorted or a sorted T cell fraction (not recorded which). The receptor's source is a male donor with ankylosing spondylitis. This rearrangement joins TRBV7-2 to TRBJ2-6, with a weak D call TRBD1 (5 bases). In nucleotides, the CDR3 is TGTGCCAGCAGCTTAACCACAGGTAGCTCTGGGGCCAACGTCCTGACTTTC. It yields the protein CASSLTTGSSGANVLTF.